These 5 T cell receptor beta chains were sequenced from one sample in a study of T cells in Graves' hyperthyroidism and ophthalmopathy. Using RNA transcripts as the source, TCR beta CDR3 regions were amplified. TCR CDR3 underwent first-round RT-PCR with the HTBI primer set. TCRdb passed the multiplex PCR reads through MiXCR, listing each CDR3 protein once. Here the sample spans about 640,000 distinct CDR3 sequences, around 20% being singletons. The sample was blood. The receptors originated from a man aged 25-45 years with Graves' ophthalmopathy.

This clonotype was counted only a few times. The rearrangement joins TRBV10-3 to TRBJ2-1; TRBD2 agrees at 14 bases. Losses at the gene ends were 9 bases for V and 9 bases for J; bases not matched to a gene: 4. This CDR3 is 13 amino acids long. CDR1 is ENHRY, CDR2 SYGVKD, per germline. The CDR3: CAIRLAGGGEQFF. In DNA, the CDR3 is TGTGCCATTAGACTAGCGGGAGGGGGTGAGCAGTTCTTC.

The table lists this clonotype with a few counts. The gene calls are TRBV29-1 and TRBJ2-2, with 7 positions matching TRBD2. With V trimmed by 4 bases and J by 5 bases, 7 bases remained unmatched. In germline, CDR1 is SQVTM, CDR2 ANQGSEA. There are 14 residues in the CDR3. For the CDR3, the DNA is TGCAGCGTTGTAAGCGGGACCACTACCGGGGAGCTGTTTTTT. It specifies CSVVSGTTTGELFF.

The rearrangement uses TRBV6-1 and TRBJ2-7; D might be TRBD1 (6 bases). Trimming removed 2 bases from V and 2 bases from J, with 7 bases in between. Per the germline V gene, CDR1 is MNHNS and CDR2 is SASEGT. This CDR3 is 13 amino acids long. The CDR3 sequence: CASSEPGAYEQYF. In DNA, the CDR3 is TGTGCCAGCAGTGAACCAGGGGCCTACGAGCAGTACTTC.

The rearrangement links TRBV4-1 to TRBJ2-7; 10 bases align to TRBD1. Germline CDR1 and CDR2: MGHRA and YSYEKL. CDR3 length equals 15 residues. V lost 1 base, J lost 6 bases, and 6 bases stayed unmatched. DNA of the CDR3: TGCGCCAGCAGCCAAGCCGGGACAGGGGTGTCCGAGCAGTACTTC. Protein product: CASSQAGTGVSEQYF.

This clonotype was counted ten times or more. A read error may be the cause here, since a much bigger clone is one base away. The rearrangement links TRBV2 to TRBJ2-3, with D tentatively TRBD2 (5 bases). Trimming left V 4 bases short and J 4 bases short, with 15 bases between. The CDR3 is 15 residues long. Germline V CDR1 and CDR2: SNHLY, FYNNEI. CDR3 DNA sequence: TGTGCCAGCAGTGGCCCTAGCAGGAGTGCAGATACGCAGTATTTT. Protein product: CASSGPSRSADTQYF.